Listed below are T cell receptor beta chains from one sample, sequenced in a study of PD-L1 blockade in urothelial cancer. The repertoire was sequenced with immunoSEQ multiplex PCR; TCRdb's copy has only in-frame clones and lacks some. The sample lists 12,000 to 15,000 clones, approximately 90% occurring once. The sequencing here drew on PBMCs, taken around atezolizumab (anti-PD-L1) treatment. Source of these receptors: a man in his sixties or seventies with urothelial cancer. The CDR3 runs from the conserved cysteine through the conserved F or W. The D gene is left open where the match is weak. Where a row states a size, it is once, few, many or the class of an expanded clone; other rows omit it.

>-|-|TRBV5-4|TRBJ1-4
CASKGGGNEKLFF
TGTGCCAGCAAAGGAGGCGGAAATGAAAAACTGTTTTTT
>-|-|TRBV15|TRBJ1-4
CATSTEGIATNEKLFF
TGTGCCACCAGCACTGAGGGAATTGCAACTAATGAAAAACTGTTTTTT
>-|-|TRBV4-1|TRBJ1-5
CASSQDGQGDQPQHF
TGCGCCAGCAGCCAAGACGGGCAGGGTGATCAGCCCCAGCATTTT
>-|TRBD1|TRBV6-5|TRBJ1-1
CASNPTGRNTEAFF
TGTGCCAGCAACCCGACAGGGAGGAACACTGAAGCTTTCTTT
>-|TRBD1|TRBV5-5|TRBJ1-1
CASSLVSQGVRNTEAFF
TGTGCCAGCAGCTTGGTTTCACAGGGGGTTAGGAATACTGAAGCTTTCTTT
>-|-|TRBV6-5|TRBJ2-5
CASSSYQGRETQYF
TGTGCCAGCAGTTCCTATCAGGGCCGAGAGACCCAGTACTTC
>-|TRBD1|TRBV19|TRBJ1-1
CASTSRTGGTTEAFF
TGTGCCAGTACCTCACGGACAGGGGGGACCACTGAAGCTTTCTTT
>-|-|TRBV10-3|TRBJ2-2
CAINRQTNTGELFF
TGTGCCATCAACAGACAGACGAACACCGGGGAGCTGTTTTTT
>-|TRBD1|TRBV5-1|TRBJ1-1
CASSWDRETEAFF
TGCGCCAGCAGCTGGGACAGGGAGACTGAAGCTTTCTTT
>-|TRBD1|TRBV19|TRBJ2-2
CASTTGQANTGELFF
TGTGCCAGTACCACGGGACAGGCGAACACCGGGGAGCTGTTTTTT
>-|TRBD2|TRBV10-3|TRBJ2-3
CAIGKAGGVSDTQYF
TGTGCCATCGGCAAAGCGGGGGGGGTGTCAGATACGCAGTATTTT
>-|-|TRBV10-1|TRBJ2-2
CARAGSNTGELFF
TGCGCCAGGGCAGGGTCGAACACCGGGGAGCTGTTTTTT
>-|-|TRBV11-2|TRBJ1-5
CASSRTWRRGDSNQPQHF
TGTGCCAGCAGCCGCACCTGGCGGCGCGGAGATAGCAATCAGCCCCAGCATTTT
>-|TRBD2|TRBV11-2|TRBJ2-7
CASSLELAGDEQYF
TGTGCCAGCAGCTTAGAACTAGCGGGGGACGAGCAGTACTTC
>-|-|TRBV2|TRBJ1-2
CASSPTGQTYGYTF
TGTGCCAGCAGCCCCACTGGACAGACTTATGGCTACACCTTC
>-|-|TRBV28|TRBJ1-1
CAIGTGGSNTEAFF
TGTGCCATCGGCACTGGGGGCTCGAACACTGAAGCTTTCTTT
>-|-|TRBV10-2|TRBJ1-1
CASILTGGNTEAFF
TGCGCCAGCATTTTGACAGGCGGAAACACTGAAGCTTTCTTT
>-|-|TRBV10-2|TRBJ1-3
CASRMGLTGNTIYF
TGCGCCAGCAGAATGGGGCTGACTGGAAACACCATATATTTT
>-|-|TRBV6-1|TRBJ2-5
CASSEGYSGETQYF
TGTGCCAGCAGTGAAGGGTATAGCGGCGAGACCCAGTACTTC
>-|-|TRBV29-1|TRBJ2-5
CSVHYFQETQYF
TGCAGCGTACACTACTTCCAAGAGACCCAGTACTTC
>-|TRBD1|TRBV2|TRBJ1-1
CASSLLSQGLTEAFF
TGTGCCAGCAGTCTACTCTCACAGGGGTTGACTGAAGCTTTCTTT
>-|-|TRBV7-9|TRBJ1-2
CASSLVGRSIDGYTF
TGTGCCAGCAGCTTAGTTGGCAGGTCGATCGATGGCTACACCTTC
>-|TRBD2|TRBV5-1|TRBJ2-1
CASSFGLAGRDEQFF
TGCGCCAGCAGCTTCGGACTAGCGGGGCGGGATGAGCAGTTCTTC
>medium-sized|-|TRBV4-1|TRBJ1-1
CASSQPQTAKNTEAFF
TGCGCCAGCAGCCAACCCCAGACAGCTAAGAACACTGAAGCTTTCTTT
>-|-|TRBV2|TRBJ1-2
CASTRTPTYGYTF
TGTGCCAGCACGCGGACACCAACCTATGGCTACACCTTC
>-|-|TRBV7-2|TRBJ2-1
CASNNVGYQGGEQFF
TGTGCCAGCAACAACGTGGGGTACCAGGGAGGTGAGCAGTTCTTC